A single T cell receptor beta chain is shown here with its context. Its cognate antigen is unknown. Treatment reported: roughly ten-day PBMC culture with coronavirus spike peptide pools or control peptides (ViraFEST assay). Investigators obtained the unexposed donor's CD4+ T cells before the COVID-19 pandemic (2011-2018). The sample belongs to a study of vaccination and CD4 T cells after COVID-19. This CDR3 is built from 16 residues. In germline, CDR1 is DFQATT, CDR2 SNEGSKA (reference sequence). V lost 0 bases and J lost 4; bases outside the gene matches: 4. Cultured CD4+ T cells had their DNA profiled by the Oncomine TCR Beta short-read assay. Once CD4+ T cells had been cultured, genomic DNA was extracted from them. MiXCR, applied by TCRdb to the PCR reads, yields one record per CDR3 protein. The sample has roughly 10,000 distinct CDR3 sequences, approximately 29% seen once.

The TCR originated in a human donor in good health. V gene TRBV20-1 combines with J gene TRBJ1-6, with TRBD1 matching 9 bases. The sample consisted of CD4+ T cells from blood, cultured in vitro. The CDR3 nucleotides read TGCAGTGCTAGAGAGACCGGGACAGGGTATAATTCACCCCTCCACTTT. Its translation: CSARETGTGYNSPLHF.